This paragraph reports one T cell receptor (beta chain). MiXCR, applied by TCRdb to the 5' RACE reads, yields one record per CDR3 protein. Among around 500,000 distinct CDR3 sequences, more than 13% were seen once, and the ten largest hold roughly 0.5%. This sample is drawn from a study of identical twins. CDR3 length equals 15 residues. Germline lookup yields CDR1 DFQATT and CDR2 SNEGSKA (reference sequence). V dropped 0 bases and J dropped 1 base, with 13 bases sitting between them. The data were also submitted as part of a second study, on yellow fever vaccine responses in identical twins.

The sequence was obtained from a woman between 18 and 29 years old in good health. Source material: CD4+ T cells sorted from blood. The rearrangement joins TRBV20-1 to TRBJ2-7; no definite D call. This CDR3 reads CSARDQRGESYEQYF. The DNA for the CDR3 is TGCAGTGCTAGAGATCAGCGAGGAGAATCCTACGAGCAGTACTTC.